The 19 T cell receptor beta chains given below trace back to one sample, sequenced in a study of CD8+CD57+ T cells in acquired aplastic anemia. For CDR3 and TCR beta VDJ profiling, genomic DNA was the template used. Each CDR3 protein gets one entry after TCRdb re-called the reads with MiXCR. Of about 220,000 distinct CDR3 sequences in the sample, approximately 45% are singletons; the top ten hold 7% to 9.5%. By flow cytometry, patients selected for sequencing had shown an expansion of CD8+CD57+ cells. The sequencing sample was made of sorted CD4+, CD8+, or CD8+CD57+ T cells (not recorded which) from PBMCs. The receptors stem from a human donor with aplastic anemia.

The rearrangement uses TRBV20-1 and TRBJ2-3, with a tentative D call TRBD2 (6 bases). Trimming removed 4 bases at V and 4 bases at J, with 9 bases between. CDR1 is DFQATT, CDR2 SNEGSKA, per germline (reference sequence). CDR3 length: 12 amino acids. Written as DNA, the CDR3 is TGCAGTGCTAAACTAGCAGCAGATACGCAGTATTTT. This sequence encodes CSAKLAADTQYF.

This clonotype was detected many times. This chain joins TRBV19 and TRBJ2-7, with no clear D. The CDR3 runs to 13 residues. Between the trimmed V and J ends, which lost 1 base and 6 bases, there was a span of 10 bases. Germline V CDR1 and CDR2: LNHDA, SQIVND (reference sequence). The CDR3 here is CASSIGNVGEQYF. The CDR3 nucleotides read TGTGCCAGTAGTATAGGAAACGTTGGCGAGCAGTACTTC.

The J gene is TRBJ1-2, the V gene TRBV7-9; D is uncertain. The germline V gene encodes CDR1 SEHNR and CDR2 FQNEAQ (reference sequence). CDR3 length: 13 residues. Deletions cut 6 bases from V and 4 bases from J, with 12 bases between. In nucleotides, the CDR3 is TGTGCCAGCAGGAAGGGTACTTCCTATGGCTACACCTTC. It yields the protein CASRKGTSYGYTF.

The V gene is TRBV30, the J gene TRBJ2-1; no firm D call. V was clipped by 3 bases and J by 8 bases, with 23 bases between them. CDR1 and CDR2 from the germline V gene are GTSNPN and SVGIG (reference sequence). The CDR3 sequence is 16 residues long. CDR3 region: CAWSLDKPVFVDEQFF. For the CDR3, the DNA is TGTGCCTGGAGCTTAGATAAACCCGTTTTTGTGGATGAGCAGTTCTTC.

This clonotype was seen many times. The chain recombines TRBV7-9 with TRBJ2-4, with 7 bases identical to TRBD1. After removal of 3 bases from V and 3 bases from J, the junction contained 5 bases not matched to a gene. The CDR3 covers 15 residues. The V gene's germline CDR1 is SEHNR and CDR2 FQNEAQ (reference sequence). CDR3 amino acids: CASSFETGYKNIQYF. The CDR3 DNA is TGTGCCAGCAGCTTTGAGACAGGGTACAAAAACATTCAGTACTTC. Based on the CDR3 plus reference TRBV7-9 and TRBJ2-4, the full variable domain is DTGVSQNPRHKITKRGQNVTFRCDPISEHNRLYWYRQTLGQGPEFLTYFQNEAQLEKSRLLSDRFSAERPKGSFSTLEIQRTEQGDSAMYLCASSFETGYKNIQYFGAGTRLSVL.

V usage is TRBV24-1 and J usage is TRBJ1-2; D gene ambiguous. V shed 1 base and J shed 8 bases, with 4 bases lying between them. The CDR3 covers 11 residues. Germline CDR1 KGHDR, CDR2 SFDVKD. The CDR3 protein is CATSDLGGYTF. The CDR3 DNA reads TGTGCCACCAGTGATTTAGGGGGCTACACCTTC.

This clonotype was counted many times. This chain's CDR3 is CASSPHRGQPQHF. CDR3 DNA: TGTGCCAGTAGCCCCCACAGGGGTCAGCCCCAGCATTTT. The chain joins TRBV19 to TRBJ1-5; 7 nucleotides agree with TRBD1. The CDR3 has 13 residues. Per germline, CDR1 LNHDA and CDR2 SQIVND (reference sequence). The ends lost 6 bases at V and 6 bases at J; junction bases unmatched: 5. The full variable domain, completed using reference TRBV19 and TRBJ1-5, is DGGITQSPKYLFRKEGQNVTLSCEQNLNHDAMYWYRQDPGQGLRLIYYSQIVNDFQKGDIAEGYSVSREKKESFPLTVTSAQKNPTAFYLCASSPHRGQPQHFGDGTRLSIL.

With respect to this clonotype: The conserved closing phenylalanine or tryptophan is absent in this CDR3, likely reflecting a read error. J is TRBJ1-2 and V is TRBV29-1; unclear D gene. The CDR3 spans 15 residues. The germline gives CDR1 SQVTM, CDR2 ANQGSEA. CDR3 amino acids: CSARVRAVVLYGYTS. CDR3 sequence (DNA): TGCAGTGCTAGGGTTAGGGCAGTAGTTCTCTATGGCTACACCTCC.

The count of this clonotype is one. A read error may account for a junction end that differs from germline. The chain combines TRBV2 with TRBJ2-7; the match to TRBD1 covers 8 bases. The germline CDR1 and CDR2 sequences are SNHLY and FYNNEI. The CDR3 runs to 11 residues. The CDR3 coding sequence is TGTGCCAGCAGTGAAGCAGGACAGGGAAGGTTC. Translated, it gives CASSEAGQGRF.

The rearrangement uses TRBV5-6 and TRBJ2-1, with D maybe TRBD1 (5 bases). Looked up from germline, CDR1 is SGHDT and CDR2 is YYEEEE. Trimming took off 7 bases at V and 6 bases at J, with 17 bases between the two ends. CDR3 length equals 14 residues. CDR3 nucleotide sequence: TGTGCCAGCGCCTATGGGGCCAGCTTCAATGAGCAGTTCTTC. This encodes CASAYGASFNEQFF.

This clonotype was detected ten times or more. The chain joins TRBV10-3 to TRBJ1-5, with D possibly matching TRBD1 (6 bases). The CDR3 covers 15 residues. The germline V gene has CDR1 ENHRY and CDR2 SYGVKD. V was cut by 10 bases and J by 5 bases, with 21 bases left in between. The CDR3 coding sequence is TGTGCCACCGAGCCAGAACAGGGAATCGATCAGCCCCAGCATTTT. Translation: CATEPEQGIDQPQHF.

This clonotype occurred once. The chain joins TRBV11-2 to TRBJ1-2, with TRBD1 matching over 8 bases. This CDR3 has 14 amino acids. The V segment lost 8 bases and the J segment 3 bases; nucleotides outside the gene matches: 8. Per germline, CDR1 SGHAT and CDR2 FQNNGV. The CDR3 loop is CASRRTGPDYGYTF. The CDR3 DNA follows: TGTGCCAGCCGCAGGACAGGGCCTGACTATGGCTACACCTTC. The variable domain in full, completed from reference TRBV11-2 and TRBJ1-2, reads EAGVAQSPRYKIIEKRQSVAFWCNPISGHATLYWYQQILGQGPKLLIQFQNNGVVDDSQLPKDRFSAERLKGVDSTLKIQPAKLEDSAVYLCASRRTGPDYGYTFGSGTRLTVV.

The chain combines TRBV10-1 with TRBJ2-5; D gene uncertain. V lost 3 bases and J lost 3, with 5 bases in between. This CDR3 has 12 residues. Germline CDR1 reads WNHNN; CDR2 reads SYGVQD (reference sequence). The CDR3 nucleotides are TGCGCCAGCAGTGACAGAGAAGAGACCCAGTACTTC. This gives the protein CASSDREETQYF.

V gene TRBV3-2 combines with J gene TRBJ2-2; TRBD1 is the table's D call, not checked against the DNA. TRBV3-2 is a pseudogene. The CDR3 length is 15 residues. The CDR3 protein is CASSQGTGYTGELFF. The DNA of the CDR3 is TGTGCCAGCAGCCAAGGGACAGGGTACACCGGGGAGCTGTTTTTT.

To note about this clonotype: The conserved final phenylalanine or tryptophan is absent from the CDR3, which likely points to a read error. The chain recombines TRBV7-3 with TRBJ2-3; tentatively, D is TRBD1 or TRBD2 (5 bases each). Trimming pared 8 bases from V and 11 bases from J, leaving 20 bases between. Germline loops: CDR1 SGHTA, CDR2 FQGTGA. The CDR3 has 13 residues. The CDR3 is CASSGTDTYEQYL. In DNA, the CDR3 is TGTGCCAGCTCCGGGACGGATACCTACGAGCAGTATCTT.

The rearrangement links TRBV7-8 to TRBJ2-1, with D possibly matching TRBD2 (6 bases). The germline CDR1 and CDR2 sequences are SGHVS and FQNEAQ. CDR3 length: 17 residues. V lost 5 bases, J lost 2 bases, and 19 bases lay in between. Here the CDR3 reads CASSQDHEGGTYNEQFF. CDR3 DNA: TGTGCCAGCAGCCAAGATCATGAGGGAGGAACCTACAATGAGCAGTTCTTC.

Turning to this clonotype: Just one base apart from a much larger clone, this may be a read error. V and J are TRBV25-1 and TRBJ1-1; D is ambiguous. CDR3 length: 14 amino acids. Germline CDR1 is MGHDK and CDR2 is SYGVNS. Trimming shortened V by 4 bases and J by 1 base, and 10 bases separated the two germline ends. The CDR3 DNA sequence: TGTGCCAGCAGTGCTCAGATTACGAACACTGAAGCTTTCTTT. It is translated as CASSAQITNTEAFF.

This clonotype has at least ten counts. This chain joins TRBV10-2 and TRBJ2-1; the match to TRBD2 covers 9 bases. There are 16 residues in the CDR3. The germline V gene encodes CDR1 WSHSY and CDR2 SAAADI. V was clipped by 7 bases and J by 4 bases; unmatched bases: 11. CDR3 DNA: TGCGCCAGCACCACCCCTAGCGGGAAAAGTTACAATGAGCAGTTCTTC. Amino acids: CASTTPSGKSYNEQFF.

This clonotype was counted a single time. V usage is TRBV7-9 and J usage is TRBJ1-6, with D possibly being TRBD1 (5 bases). CDR1 is SEHNR and CDR2 is FQNEAQ in the germline V gene (reference sequence). V dropped 5 bases and J dropped 10 bases, with 12 bases sitting between them. The CDR3 sequence is 13 residues long. Here the CDR3 DNA reads TGTGCCAGCAGCGTGGGGACGGGGTCACCCCTCCACTTT. This sequence encodes CASSVGTGSPLHF.